This T cell receptor beta chain was identified in a study of cytomegalovirus exposure and HLA in healthy donors. As for the study in general: Later, an analysis reported that the 130 or so validation repertoires had used the same platform as the 500 to 800 first-cohort repertoires. Overall study results and limits: A few CMV-associated chains proved CMV antigen-specific in vitro.

Clones were sequenced by immunoSEQ multiplex PCR, and TCRdb holds only the in-frame ones, with some missing. The table includes about 140,000 clones, almost 85% detected once. On this clone: The antigen is undetermined.

CDR1 is MNHNS and CDR2 is SASEGT in the germline V gene. The V and J ends lost 4 bases and 7 bases respectively, with 14 bases between them. The CDR3 has 14 amino acids. The receptor comes from a man aged 25 to 40 in good health and CMV-seropositive. Sequencing was performed on PBMCs. The chain recombines TRBV6-1 with TRBJ2-1; TRBD1 is a possible D gene (7 bases). In DNA, the CDR3 is TGTGCCAGCAGTGTGGAGGGGGCCCAGAATGAGCAGTTCTTC. Amino acids: CASSVEGAQNEQFF.